This is a list of T cell receptor beta chains from one sample in a study of cytomegalovirus exposure and HLA in healthy donors. This table comes from immunoSEQ multiplex PCR, and its TCRdb copy is limited to in-frame clones, with some not included. The sample shows some 120,000 clones, around two thirds of them seen only once. Sequencing input: PBMCs. These receptors all come from a human donor in good health. Both conserved end residues are part of each CDR3. The order of the fields is V gene, D gene, J gene, clone size, CDR3 protein, CDR3 DNA. A D gene is named only where the DNA matches it firmly. Clone size is not always given. Where it is, it says once, few, many or a class for expanded clones.

>TRBV29-1|NA|TRBJ2-2|NA
CSVERPGLTGELFF
TGCAGCGTTGAACGGCCAGGGCTAACCGGGGAGCTGTTTTTT
>TRBV28|NA|TRBJ1-5|NA
CASSLGGAGNQPQHF
TGTGCCAGCAGTTTAGGAGGAGCAGGCAATCAGCCCCAGCATTTT
>TRBV7-2|NA|TRBJ2-5|NA
CASSQGNSKGTQYF
TGTGCCAGCAGCCAGGGGAACTCCAAAGGGACCCAGTACTTC
>TRBV7-2|NA|TRBJ2-5|NA
CASRPGIQETQYF
TGTGCCAGCCGACCCGGGATCCAAGAGACCCAGTACTTC
>TRBV6-6|TRBD1|TRBJ1-2|few
CATRGQGLSMCTF
TGTGCCACCAGAGGACAGGGTCTTTCTATGTGCACCTTC
>TRBV11-3|NA|TRBJ2-3|NA
CASSLPPSDTQYF
TGTGCCAGCAGTCTCCCCCCCAGTGATACGCAGTATTTT
>TRBV5-1|TRBD2|TRBJ2-5|NA
CASRWEGETQYF
TGCGCCAGCCGCTGGGAGGGGGAGACCCAGTACTTC
>TRBV9|TRBD2|TRBJ2-2|NA
CASSILTSGNTGELFF
TGTGCCAGCAGCATCCTGACTAGCGGGAACACCGGGGAGCTGTTTTTT
>TRBV4-1|NA|TRBJ2-2|NA
CASSFYANTGELFF
TGCGCCAGCAGTTTCTACGCGAACACCGGGGAGCTGTTTTTT
>TRBV9|TRBD1|TRBJ2-3|NA
CASSTRTGEGTDTQYF
TGTGCCAGCAGCACCAGGACAGGGGAGGGCACAGATACGCAGTATTTT
>TRBV28|NA|TRBJ1-1|NA
CASWGPSENTEAFF
TGTGCCAGCTGGGGGCCGTCAGAGAACACTGAAGCTTTCTTT
>TRBV5-1|TRBD1|TRBJ1-1|NA
CASKTGDWGVNTEAFF
TGCGCCAGCAAGACAGGGGATTGGGGGGTGAACACTGAAGCTTTCTTT
>TRBV2|NA|TRBJ2-1|NA
CASSLYPPNEQFF
TGTGCCAGCAGTCTCTACCCCCCCAATGAGCAGTTCTTC
>TRBV6-4|NA|TRBJ1-5|few
CASSDSEASTQHF
TGTGCCAGCAGTGACTCAGAAGCATCGACCCAGCATTTT
>TRBV29-1|TRBD1|TRBJ1-5|NA
CSVSTGEYQPQHF
TGCAGCGTGTCGACAGGGGAATATCAGCCCCAGCATTTT
>TRBV2|NA|TRBJ2-7|NA
CASSTDRTEQYF
TGTGCCAGCAGCACCGACAGAACCGAGCAGTACTTC
>TRBV19|NA|TRBJ1-4|NA
CASSRGTGLPNEKLFF
TGTGCCAGTAGTAGGGGTACAGGGCTTCCTAATGAAAAACTGTTTTTT
>TRBV28|TRBD1|TRBJ2-7|NA
CASNSDRDLGQYF
TGTGCCAGCAACTCAGACAGGGACCTCGGGCAGTACTTC
>TRBV2|TRBD1|TRBJ2-1|NA
CASRTGGVYNEQFF
TGTGCCAGCAGGACAGGGGGGGTGTACAATGAGCAGTTCTTC
>TRBV27|NA|TRBJ2-1|NA
CASSLSRTDNEQFF
TGTGCCAGCAGTTTATCGCGGACAGACAATGAGCAGTTCTTC
>TRBV27|TRBD1|TRBJ1-3|NA
CASSLSGTGIPGNTIYF
TGTGCCAGCAGTTTATCTGGGACAGGGATTCCTGGAAACACCATATATTTT
>TRBV14|TRBD1|TRBJ1-2|NA
CASSQRTGYYGYTF
TGTGCCAGCAGCCAAAGGACAGGGTACTATGGCTACACCTTC
>TRBV29-1|TRBD1|TRBJ1-2|NA
CSVAGQGLSGYTF
TGCAGCGTTGCGGGACAGGGCCTCTCTGGCTACACCTTC
>TRBV5-4|TRBD1|TRBJ2-3|NA
CASSPRTGANTDTQYF
TGTGCCAGCAGCCCTCGGACAGGAGCAAACACAGATACGCAGTATTTT
>TRBV5-1|TRBD1|TRBJ1-1|few
CASSTGTGTGNTEAFF
TGCGCCAGCAGCACAGGTACCGGGACAGGGAACACTGAAGCTTTCTTT
>TRBV2|TRBD2|TRBJ2-5|NA
CASSGPGLASPETQYF
TGTGCCAGCAGCGGGCCGGGACTAGCCTCCCCGGAGACCCAGTACTTC
>TRBV11-2|NA|TRBJ1-1|NA
CASSFQTGAEAFF
TGTGCCAGCAGCTTTCAGACGGGGGCTGAAGCTTTCTTT
>TRBV28|NA|TRBJ1-6|NA
CASSFRRRQSPLHF
TGTGCCAGCAGTTTTAGGCGGCGACAGTCACCCCTCCACTTT
>TRBV11-2|NA|TRBJ1-3|NA
CASSPAVGNTIYF
TGTGCCAGCTCACCAGCGGTGGGAAACACCATATATTTT
>TRBV2|TRBD1|TRBJ2-3|NA
CASSLGTGTTDTQYF
TGTGCCAGCAGCCTCGGGACAGGAACCACAGATACGCAGTATTTT
>TRBV28|NA|TRBJ1-4|NA
CASSLSGFKPEKLFF
TGTGCCAGCAGTTTATCAGGGTTTAAGCCCGAAAAACTGTTTTTT
>TRBV18|NA|TRBJ2-3|NA
CASSPGFTDTQYF
TGTGCCAGCTCGCCGGGTTTCACAGATACGCAGTATTTT
>TRBV5-4|TRBD1|TRBJ2-3|NA
CASSFDRGSPDTQYF
TGTGCCAGCAGCTTCGACAGGGGAAGTCCGGATACGCAGTATTTT
>TRBV6-6|TRBD1|TRBJ1-3|few
CASSLSSGTGGNTIYF
TGTGCCAGCAGTCTATCCTCCGGGACAGGGGGAAACACCATATATTTT
>TRBV28|NA|TRBJ2-7|NA
CASAGGPSYEQYF
TGTGCCAGCGCTGGAGGGCCGTCCTACGAGCAGTACTTC